Included here is one T cell receptor beta chain sequence, with context. The antigen is unknown. The length of the CDR3 is 15 residues. The V segment lost 4 bases and the J segment 2 bases; nucleotides outside the gene matches: 6. Germline CDR1 SGHRS, CDR2 YFSETQ. Use of 60 Vbeta and 13 Jbeta primers characterized the PCR. Under the authors' procedure: There were about 88 million unique TCR beta chains by a later count, and about 12 million of them were shared. Profiled with immunoSEQ multiplex PCR; TCRdb holds only in-frame clones, not every one. D and trimming were read from the DNA, whereas the V and J calls and clone size are those reported in that table. The sample holds approximately 110,000 clones, 60% to 85% seen once. The entry originates in a study of cytomegalovirus exposure and HLA in healthy donors. Study as a whole: Some 90 million unique TCRs from HLA-typed donors were held in an early data release.

Whole-study findings and limits: CMV serostatus was the sole immune exposure information available. It was likely that a cluster of highly shared sequence variants was a sequencing artifact.

The sequenced sample was PBMCs. This TCR was recovered from a female donor in good health and CMV-seropositive. The V gene is TRBV5-1, the J gene TRBJ2-5, with TRBD2 matching 9 bases. CDR3 bases: TGCGCCAGCAGCGGAACTAGCGGGCCTCAAGAGACCCAGTACTTC. It is translated as CASSGTSGPQETQYF.